Presented here are 18 T cell receptor beta chains from one specimen sequenced in a study of blood T cell repertoires in COVID-19. Profiled with immunoSEQ multiplex PCR; TCRdb holds only in-frame clones, not every one. The repertoire holds 32,000 or so clones, about nine tenths seen once, with around 1.8% in the top ten. The sample consisted of peripheral blood. Every receptor here comes from a man in his fifties with active or convalescent COVID-19.

The chain couples TRBV27 to TRBJ2-1; 8 bases are shared with TRBD2. CDR1 and CDR2 from the germline V gene are MNHEY and SMNVEV (reference sequence). Losses at the gene ends were 6 bases for V and 1 base for J; bases not matched to a gene: 2. The CDR3 is 14 amino acids. The CDR3 DNA reads as TGTGCCAGCAGAGCGGGAGTATCCTACAATGAGCAGTTCTTC. The encoded protein is CASRAGVSYNEQFF.

This clone was seen once. The chain uses TRBV24-1 and TRBJ2-3; D is perhaps TRBD1 (6 bases). With 3 bases removed from V and 3 bases from J, the gap between germline ends came to 9 bases. The CDR3 is made up of 14 amino acids. The V gene's germline CDR1 is KGHDR and CDR2 SFDVKD. CDR3 region: CATSDIGGTDTQYF. The CDR3 bases are TGTGCCACCAGTGATATAGGGGGTACAGATACGCAGTATTTT.

The chain links TRBV7-2 to TRBJ2-2; TRBD2 aligns across 8 bases. The length of the CDR3 is 18 residues. Germline V CDR1 and CDR2: SGHTA, FQGNSA. The V gene end was trimmed by 0 bases and the J gene end by 0 bases; junction bases not matched to a gene: 6. CDR3 bases: TGTGCCAGCAGCTTAGCCGGGGGGGGCTCCGCGAACACCGGGGAGCTGTTTTTT. Amino acid sequence: CASSLAGGGSANTGELFF.

This chain joins TRBV6-5 and TRBJ2-2; D is possibly TRBD1 (6 bases). Germline CDR1 is MNHEY and CDR2 is SVGAGI. The V end lost 8 bases, the J end lost 1 base, and 11 bases lay between the germline ends. CDR3 length: 14 residues. The CDR3 coding sequence is TGTGCCAGCCTCAGGGGCTGGAACACCGGGGAGCTGTTTTTT. Amino acids: CASLRGWNTGELFF.

V usage is TRBV14 and J usage is TRBJ2-7; TRBD1 agrees at 9 bases. Germline V lookup: CDR1 SGHDN, CDR2 FVKESK. The CDR3 is 15 amino acids. The J segment lost 4 bases and the V segment lost 3 bases, leaving 7 bases of the junction unmatched. Here the CDR3 DNA reads TGTGCCAGCAGCCACCGTATGGACAGGGGTTACGAGCAGTACTTC. Translation gives CASSHRMDRGYEQYF.

This chain links TRBV10-3 with TRBJ2-1; D gene unclear. The V end lost 0 bases, the J end lost 7 bases, and 13 bases lay between the germline ends. The CDR3 runs 15 residues. The germline gives CDR1 ENHRY, CDR2 SYGVKD. The chain's CDR3 is CAISESIRTRNEQFF. The DNA for the CDR3 is TGTGCCATCAGTGAGTCAATAAGAACTCGGAATGAGCAGTTCTTC.

The chain uses TRBV5-6 and TRBJ2-1; no firm D call. Per germline, CDR1 SGHDT and CDR2 YYEEEE. V was trimmed by 0 bases and J by 15 bases, leaving 13 bases between them. The CDR3 is 12 residues long. CDR3 in DNA: TGTGCCAGCAGCTTGGGTTATGGCCTCCGGTTCTTC. Protein sequence: CASSLGYGLRFF. The full variable domain, its missing parts supplied by reference TRBV5-6 and TRBJ2-1, is DAGVTQSPTHLIKTRGQQVTLRCSPKSGHDTVSWYQQALGQGPQFIFQYYEEEERQRGNFPDRFSGHQFPNYSSELNVNALLLGDSALYLCASSLGYGLRFFGPGTRLTVL.

Comment on this clone: At the DNA level, this CDR3 is encoded by other sequences in the same sample as well. The V and J genes are TRBV5-6 and TRBJ2-7; 8 nucleotides align to TRBD1. This CDR3 contains 15 residues. The V gene end was trimmed by 0 bases and the J gene end by 1 base; junction bases not matched to a gene: 3. CDR1 SGHDT and CDR2 YYEEEE come from the germline V gene. In DNA form, the CDR3 reads TGTGCCAGCAGCTTGGAACAGGGGGTTTCCTACGAGCAGTACTTC. Amino acid sequence: CASSLEQGVSYEQYF. The whole variable domain, filled in from reference TRBV5-6 and TRBJ2-7, reads DAGVTQSPTHLIKTRGQQVTLRCSPKSGHDTVSWYQQALGQGPQFIFQYYEEEERQRGNFPDRFSGHQFPNYSSELNVNALLLGDSALYLCASSLEQGVSYEQYFGPGTRLTVT.

Written as DNA, the CDR3 is TGTGCCACCAGCAGAGCTGCGGGAGGCAACACCGGGGAGCTGTTTTTT. Translating gives CATSRAAGGNTGELFF. The chain couples TRBV15 to TRBJ2-2; 8 bases match TRBD2. Germline V gives CDR1 LNHNV, CDR2 YYDKDF (reference sequence). The length of the CDR3 is 16 residues. The V gene end was trimmed by 1 base and the J gene end by 2 bases; junction bases not matched to a gene: 3.

The chain combines TRBV19 with TRBJ2-7; no clear D gene. V was cut by 6 bases and J by 0 bases, with 18 bases left in between. The germline CDR1 and CDR2 sequences are LNHDA and SQIVND (reference sequence). The CDR3 covers 16 residues. CDR3 residues: CASRRSGLESSYEQYF. The DNA of the CDR3 is TGTGCCAGTAGGAGAAGTGGGTTGGAGAGCTCCTACGAGCAGTACTTC.

This clone was seen only a few times. The chain recombines TRBV5-6 with TRBJ1-5; a possible D gene is TRBD1 (6 bases). V was cut by 4 bases and J by 9 bases, with 20 bases left in between. Germline CDR1 and CDR2: SGHDT and YYEEEE. The CDR3 sequence is 15 residues long. CDR3 DNA: TGTGCCAGCAGCCTTTGGGGGAGAGGGGGTGGGCCCCAGCATTTT. This encodes CASSLWGRGGGPQHF.

The chain links TRBV10-3 to TRBJ2-1, with a tentative D call TRBD2 (5 bases). Trimming removed 7 bases at V and 7 bases at J, with 11 bases between. The CDR3 spans 12 residues. Germline lookup yields CDR1 ENHRY and CDR2 SYGVKD. CDR3 bases: TGTGCCATCATGCGGACGGGGAATGAGCAGTTCTTC. Protein sequence: CAIMRTGNEQFF.

The V gene is TRBV30, the J gene TRBJ2-3; TRBD2 aligns across 7 bases. CDR1 is GTSNPN, CDR2 SVGIG, per germline (reference sequence). Trimming removed 3 bases from V and 0 bases from J; junction bases left unmatched: 9. This CDR3 spans 16 amino acids. The CDR3 nucleotides read TGTGCCTGGAGCTCTAGCGGACCTACTAGCACAGATACGCAGTATTTT. Its protein is CAWSSSGPTSTDTQYF. Based on the CDR3 plus reference TRBV30 and TRBJ2-3, the full variable domain is SQTIHQWPATLVQPVGSPLSLECTVEGTSNPNLYWYRQAAGRGLQLLFYSVGIGQISSEVPQNLSASRPQDRQFILSSKKLLLSDSGFYLCAWSSSGPTSTDTQYFGPGTRLTVL.

This clone showed up just once. The chain couples TRBV7-9 to TRBJ1-2; D not certain. Germline values: CDR1 SEHNR, CDR2 FQNEAQ (reference sequence). The V gene lost 2 bases and the J gene lost 3 bases, with 10 bases spanning the gap. CDR3 length: 14 residues. The CDR3 bases are TGTGCCAGCAGCTTACAACACCCGCACTATGGCTACACCTTC. Its translation: CASSLQHPHYGYTF.

This clone appeared once. V and J are TRBV5-1 and TRBJ2-3; TRBD1 aligns across 9 bases. V dropped 0 bases and J dropped 0; count of bases not matched to a gene: 8. Germline V gives CDR1 SGHRS, CDR2 YFSETQ. This CDR3 region has 18 residues. The DNA for the CDR3 is TGCGCCAGCAGCTTGGCCTGGGGACAGGGAATTAGCACAGATACGCAGTATTTT. Encoded protein: CASSLAWGQGISTDTQYF.

The rearrangement uses TRBV5-1 and TRBJ1-4, with D maybe TRBD1 (6 bases). Per the germline V gene, CDR1 is SGHRS and CDR2 is YFSETQ. Between the trimmed V and J ends, which lost 5 bases and 8 bases, there was a span of 19 bases. The CDR3 totals 15 residues. The CDR3 here is CASRSTGSLGEKLFF. The CDR3 DNA sequence: TGCGCCAGCAGATCCACAGGGTCCTTAGGGGAAAAACTGTTTTTT.

The sample holds a few counts of this clone. This chain links TRBV5-1 with TRBJ2-2; 11 nucleotides agree with TRBD2. Germline CDR1 and CDR2: SGHRS and YFSETQ. CDR3 length: 15 residues. The V gene end was trimmed by 7 bases and the J gene end by 7 bases; junction bases not matched to a gene: 9. The CDR3 nucleotides are TGCGCCAGCTCTGGTCTAGCGGGAGGTGGCGGGGAGCTGTTTTTT. Protein sequence: CASSGLAGGGGELFF.

V gene TRBV19 combines with J gene TRBJ2-3; 8 nucleotides line up with TRBD2. V dropped 7 bases and J dropped 5; count of bases not matched to a gene: 11. CDR1 LNHDA and CDR2 SQIVND come from the germline V gene (reference sequence). The CDR3 contains 15 residues. The chain's CDR3 is CASILTSGRGDTQYF. In DNA, the CDR3 is TGTGCCAGTATTCTTACTAGCGGACGGGGAGATACGCAGTATTTT.